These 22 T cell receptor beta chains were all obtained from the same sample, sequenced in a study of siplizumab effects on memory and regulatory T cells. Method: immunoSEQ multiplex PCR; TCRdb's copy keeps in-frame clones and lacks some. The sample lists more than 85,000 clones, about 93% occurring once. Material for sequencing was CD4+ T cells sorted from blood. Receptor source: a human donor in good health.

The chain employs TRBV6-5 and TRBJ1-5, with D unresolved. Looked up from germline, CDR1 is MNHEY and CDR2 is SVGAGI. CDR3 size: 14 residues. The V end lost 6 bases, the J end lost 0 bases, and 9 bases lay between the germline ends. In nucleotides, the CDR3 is TGTGCCAGCAGGAAAGCGGGTAGCAATCAGCCCCAGCATTTT. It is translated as CASRKAGSNQPQHF.

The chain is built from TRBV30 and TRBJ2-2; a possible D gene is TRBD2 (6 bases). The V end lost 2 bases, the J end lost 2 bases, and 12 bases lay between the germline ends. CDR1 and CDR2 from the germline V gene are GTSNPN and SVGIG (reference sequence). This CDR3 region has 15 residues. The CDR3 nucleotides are TGTGCCTGGAGTTATCTAGGACTAAACACCGGGGAGCTGTTTTTT. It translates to CAWSYLGLNTGELFF.

CDR3 DNA: TGTGCCAGCAGCGTAGGGAACCCCTATGGCTACACCTTC. It specifies CASSVGNPYGYTF. The V gene is TRBV9, the J gene TRBJ1-2, with D unresolved. Trimming stripped 0 bases from V and 4 bases from J, with 7 bases between. Germline loops: CDR1 SGDLS, CDR2 YYNGEE. This CDR3 has 13 amino acids.

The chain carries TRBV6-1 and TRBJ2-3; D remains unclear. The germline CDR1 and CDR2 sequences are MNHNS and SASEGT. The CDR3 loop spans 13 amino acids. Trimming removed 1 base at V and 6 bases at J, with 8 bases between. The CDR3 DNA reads TGTGCCAGCAGTGAAGGGGATTTGGATACGCAGTATTTT. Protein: CASSEGDLDTQYF.

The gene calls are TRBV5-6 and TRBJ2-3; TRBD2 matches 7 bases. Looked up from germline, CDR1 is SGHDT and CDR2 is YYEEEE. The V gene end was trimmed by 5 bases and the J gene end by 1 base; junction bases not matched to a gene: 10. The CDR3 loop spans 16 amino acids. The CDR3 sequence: CASSLKAGIGTDTQYF. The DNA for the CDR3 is TGTGCCAGCAGTTTAAAAGCGGGAATTGGCACAGATACGCAGTATTTT.

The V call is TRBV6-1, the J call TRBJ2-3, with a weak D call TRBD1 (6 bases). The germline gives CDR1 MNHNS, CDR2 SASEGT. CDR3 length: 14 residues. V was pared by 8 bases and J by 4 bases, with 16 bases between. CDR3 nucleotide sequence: TGTGCCAGCGCCATATGGGGGCGGGCAGATACGCAGTATTTT. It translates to CASAIWGRADTQYF.

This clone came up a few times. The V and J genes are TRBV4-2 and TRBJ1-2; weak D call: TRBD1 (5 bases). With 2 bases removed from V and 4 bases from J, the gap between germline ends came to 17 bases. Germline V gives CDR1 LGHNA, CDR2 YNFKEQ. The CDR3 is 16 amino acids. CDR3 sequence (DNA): TGTGCCAGCAGCCAAAGGGGAGAAGGAGTAGGCTATGGCTACACCTTC. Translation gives CASSQRGEGVGYGYTF.

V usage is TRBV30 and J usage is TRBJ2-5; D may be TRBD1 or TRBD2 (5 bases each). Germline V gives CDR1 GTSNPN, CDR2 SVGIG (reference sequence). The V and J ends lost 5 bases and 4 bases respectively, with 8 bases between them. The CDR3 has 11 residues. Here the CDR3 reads CAWGAGETQYF. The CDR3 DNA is TGTGCCTGGGGGGCGGGAGAGACCCAGTACTTC.

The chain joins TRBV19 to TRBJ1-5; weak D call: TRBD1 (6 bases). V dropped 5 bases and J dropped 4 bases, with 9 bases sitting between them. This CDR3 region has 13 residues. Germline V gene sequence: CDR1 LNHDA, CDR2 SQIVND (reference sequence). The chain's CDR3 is CASSVQGNQPQHF. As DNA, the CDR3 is TGTGCCAGTAGTGTACAGGGAAATCAGCCCCAGCATTTT. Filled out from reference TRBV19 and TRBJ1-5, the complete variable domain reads DGGITQSPKYLFRKEGQNVTLSCEQNLNHDAMYWYRQDPGQGLRLIYYSQIVNDFQKGDIAEGYSVSREKKESFPLTVTSAQKNPTAFYLCASSVQGNQPQHFGDGTRLSIL.

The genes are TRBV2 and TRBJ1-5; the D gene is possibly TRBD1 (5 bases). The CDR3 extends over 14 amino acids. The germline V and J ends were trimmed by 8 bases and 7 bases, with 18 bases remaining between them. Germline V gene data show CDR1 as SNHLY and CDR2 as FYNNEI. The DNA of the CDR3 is TGTGCCAGCGCTGAGCAAGGGGCGCGGCAGCCCCAGCATTTT. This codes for CASAEQGARQPQHF.

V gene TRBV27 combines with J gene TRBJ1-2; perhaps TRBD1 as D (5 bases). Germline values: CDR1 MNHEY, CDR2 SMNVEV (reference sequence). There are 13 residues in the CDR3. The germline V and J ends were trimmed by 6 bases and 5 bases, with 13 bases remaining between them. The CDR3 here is CASRLTGGYGYTF. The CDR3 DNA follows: TGTGCCAGCAGACTTACAGGCGGGTATGGCTACACCTTC.

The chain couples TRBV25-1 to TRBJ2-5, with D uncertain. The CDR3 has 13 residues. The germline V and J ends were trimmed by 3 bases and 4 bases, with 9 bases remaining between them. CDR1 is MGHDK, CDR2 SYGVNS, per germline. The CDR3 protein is CASSDSDRETQYF. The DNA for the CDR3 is TGTGCCAGCAGTGATTCGGACCGAGAGACCCAGTACTTC.

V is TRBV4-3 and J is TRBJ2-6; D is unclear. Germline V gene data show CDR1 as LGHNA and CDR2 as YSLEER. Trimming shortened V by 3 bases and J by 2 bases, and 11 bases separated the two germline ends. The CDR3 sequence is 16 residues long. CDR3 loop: CASSHSQSAGANVLTF. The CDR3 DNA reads TGCGCCAGCAGCCACTCCCAGTCCGCTGGGGCCAACGTCCTGACTTTC.

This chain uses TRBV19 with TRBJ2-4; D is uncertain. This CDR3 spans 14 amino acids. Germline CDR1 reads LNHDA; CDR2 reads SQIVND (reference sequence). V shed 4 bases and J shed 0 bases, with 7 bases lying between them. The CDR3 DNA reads TGTGCCAGTAGTAACGGGTTAGCCAAAAACATTCAGTACTTC. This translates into CASSNGLAKNIQYF.

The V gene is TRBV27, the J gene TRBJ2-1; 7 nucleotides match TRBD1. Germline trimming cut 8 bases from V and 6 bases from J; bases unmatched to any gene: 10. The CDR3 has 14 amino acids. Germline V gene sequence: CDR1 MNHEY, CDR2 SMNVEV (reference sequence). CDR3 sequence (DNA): TGTGCCAGCGCTAGGGGGCAGAGCCGCAATGAGCAGTTCTTC. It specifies CASARGQSRNEQFF.

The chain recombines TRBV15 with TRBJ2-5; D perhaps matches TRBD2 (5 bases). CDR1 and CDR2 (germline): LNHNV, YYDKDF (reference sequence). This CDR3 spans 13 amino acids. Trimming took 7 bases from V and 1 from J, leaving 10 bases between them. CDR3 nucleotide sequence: TGTGCCACCAACCTCCGGGGCCAAGAGACCCAGTACTTC. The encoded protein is CATNLRGQETQYF. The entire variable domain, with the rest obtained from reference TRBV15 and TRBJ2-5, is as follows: DAMVIQNPRYQVTQFGKPVTLSCSQTLNHNVMYWYQQKSSQAPKLLFHYYDKDFNNEADTPDNFQSRRPNTSFCFLDIRSPGLGDTAMYLCATNLRGQETQYFGPGTRLLVL.

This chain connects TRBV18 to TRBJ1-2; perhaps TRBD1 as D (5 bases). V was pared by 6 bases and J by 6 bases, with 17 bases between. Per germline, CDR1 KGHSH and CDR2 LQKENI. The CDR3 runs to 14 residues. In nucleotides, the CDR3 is TGTGCCAGCTCCCCCCAGAGGGGCTACCATGGCTACACCTTC. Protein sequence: CASSPQRGYHGYTF.

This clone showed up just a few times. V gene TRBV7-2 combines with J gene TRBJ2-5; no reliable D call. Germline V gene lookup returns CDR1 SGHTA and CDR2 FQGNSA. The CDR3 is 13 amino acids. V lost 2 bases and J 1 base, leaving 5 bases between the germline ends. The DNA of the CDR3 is TGTGCCAGCAGCTTAAGGTTCCAAGAGACCCAGTACTTC. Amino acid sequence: CASSLRFQETQYF. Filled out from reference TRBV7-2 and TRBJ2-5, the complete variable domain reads GAGVSQSPSNKVTEKGKDVELRCDPISGHTALYWYRQSLGQGLEFLIYFQGNSAPDKSGLPSDRFSAERTGGSVSTLTIQRTQQEDSAVYLCASSLRFQETQYFGPGTRLLVL.

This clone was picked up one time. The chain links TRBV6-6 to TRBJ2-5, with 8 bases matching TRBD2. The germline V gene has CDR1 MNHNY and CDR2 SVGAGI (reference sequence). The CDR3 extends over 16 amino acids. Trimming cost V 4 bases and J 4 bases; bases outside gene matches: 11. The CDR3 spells CASSLWPAGGGETQYF. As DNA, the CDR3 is TGTGCCAGCAGTTTATGGCCCGCGGGGGGCGGAGAGACCCAGTACTTC.

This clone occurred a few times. The CDR3: CASSLTANYGYTF. The CDR3 bases are TGCGCCAGCAGCCTAACAGCTAACTATGGCTACACCTTC. The chain couples TRBV5-1 to TRBJ1-2; D not resolved. Germline-derived CDR1 and CDR2 are SGHRS and YFSETQ. V was clipped by 4 bases and J by 0 bases, with 7 bases between them. The CDR3 is 13 residues long. Using reference TRBV5-1 and TRBJ1-2 for the parts outside the CDR3, the full variable domain is KAGVTQTPRYLIKTRGQQVTLSCSPISGHRSVSWYQQTPGQGLQFLFEYFSETQRNKGNFPGRFSGRQFSNSRSEMNVSTLELGDSALYLCASSLTANYGYTFGSGTRLTVV.

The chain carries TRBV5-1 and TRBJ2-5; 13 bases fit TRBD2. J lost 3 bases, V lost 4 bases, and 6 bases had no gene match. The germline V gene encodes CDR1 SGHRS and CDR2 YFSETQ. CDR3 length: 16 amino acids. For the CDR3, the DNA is TGCGCCAGCAGCGAGACTAGCGGGGGGACTAAAGAGACCCAGTACTTC. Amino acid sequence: CASSETSGGTKETQYF.

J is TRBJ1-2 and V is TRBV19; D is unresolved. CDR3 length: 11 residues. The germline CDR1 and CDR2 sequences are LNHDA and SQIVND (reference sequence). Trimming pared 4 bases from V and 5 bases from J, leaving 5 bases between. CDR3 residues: CASSRGYGYTF. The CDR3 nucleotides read TGTGCCAGTAGTAGGGGATATGGCTACACCTTC.